This T cell receptor (beta chain) was obtained from a study of blood T cell repertoires in COVID-19. Method: immunoSEQ multiplex PCR; TCRdb's copy keeps in-frame clones and lacks some. Among about 300,000 clones listed, roughly 88% were seen once. Germline V gene sequence: CDR1 SQVTM, CDR2 ANQGSEA. This CDR3 is 15 amino acids long. Germline trimming cut 5 bases from V and 2 bases from J; bases unmatched to any gene: 8. Donors of Cohort 3 who recovered were those that had two negative PCRs, clearance, or symptom resolution. Specimen: PBMCs or T cells enriched from blood (not recorded which). This sequence originates from a man younger than 40 who had recovered from COVID-19. The chain couples TRBV29-1 to TRBJ2-7; 11 nucleotides align to TRBD2. CDR3 sequence reads: CSVSGGLAGTYEQYF. The CDR3 DNA reads TGCAGCGTTTCTGGTGGACTAGCGGGCACCTACGAGCAGTACTTC.